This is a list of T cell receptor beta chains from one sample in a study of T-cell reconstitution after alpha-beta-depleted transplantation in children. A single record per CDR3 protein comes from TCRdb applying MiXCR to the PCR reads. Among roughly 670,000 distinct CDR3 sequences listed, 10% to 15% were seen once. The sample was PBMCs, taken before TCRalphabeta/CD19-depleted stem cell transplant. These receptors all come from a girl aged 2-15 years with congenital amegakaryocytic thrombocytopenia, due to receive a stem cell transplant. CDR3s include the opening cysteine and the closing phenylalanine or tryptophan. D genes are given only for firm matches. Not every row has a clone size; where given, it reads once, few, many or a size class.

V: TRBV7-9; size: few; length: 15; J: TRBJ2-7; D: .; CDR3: CASSWSVGDSYEQYF; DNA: TGTGCCAGCAGCTGGTCGGTGGGAGACTCCTACGAGCAGTACTTC
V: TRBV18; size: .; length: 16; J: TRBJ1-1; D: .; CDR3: CASSPLGFGGWSEAFF; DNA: TGTGCCAGCTCACCCCTGGGTTTTGGGGGTTGGTCTGAAGCTTTCTTT
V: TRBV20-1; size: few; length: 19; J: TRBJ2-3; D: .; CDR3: CSARGDSRTLISATDTQYF; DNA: TGCAGTGCTAGAGGGGACTCAAGAACCCTAATTTCCGCGACAGATACGCAGTATTTT
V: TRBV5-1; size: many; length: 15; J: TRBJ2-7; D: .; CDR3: CASSPNPDRAYEQYF; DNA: TGCGCCAGCAGCCCAAACCCCGATAGAGCCTACGAGCAGTACTTC
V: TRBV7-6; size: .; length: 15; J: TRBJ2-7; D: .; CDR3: CASSSGAGGLYEQYF; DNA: TGTGCCAGCAGCTCTGGGGCAGGGGGACTCTACGAGCAGTACTTC
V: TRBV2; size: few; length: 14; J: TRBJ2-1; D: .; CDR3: CASTQLAWDNEQFF; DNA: TGTGCCAGCACCCAGCTCGCCTGGGACAATGAGCAGTTCTTC
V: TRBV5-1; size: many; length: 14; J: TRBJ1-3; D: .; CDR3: CASSALASGNTIYF; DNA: TGCGCCAGCAGTGCTCTCGCATCTGGAAACACCATATATTTT
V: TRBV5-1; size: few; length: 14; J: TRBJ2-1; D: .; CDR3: CASSLGNGVNEQFF; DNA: TGCGCCAGCAGCTTGGGGAATGGGGTTAATGAGCAGTTCTTC
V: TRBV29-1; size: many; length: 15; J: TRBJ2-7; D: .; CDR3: CSEDLSGLSSYEQYF; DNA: TGCAGCGAGGACCTCTCCGGCCTCAGCTCCTACGAGCAGTACTTC
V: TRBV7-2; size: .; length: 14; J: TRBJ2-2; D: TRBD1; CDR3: CASSLETGAGELFF; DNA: TGTGCCAGCAGCCTAGAGACAGGGGCCGGGGAGCTGTTTTTT
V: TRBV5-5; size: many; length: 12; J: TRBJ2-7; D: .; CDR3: CASSLQGDEQYF; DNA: TGTGCCAGCAGCTTGCAGGGAGACGAGCAGTACTTC
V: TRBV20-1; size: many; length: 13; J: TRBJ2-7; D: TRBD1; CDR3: CSARTTGGYEQYF; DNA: TGCAGTGCTAGGACCACAGGGGGCTACGAGCAGTACTTC
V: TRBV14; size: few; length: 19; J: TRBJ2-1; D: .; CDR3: CASRGTLGSPIPLYNEQFF; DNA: TGTGCCAGCAGGGGGACACTGGGGTCCCCCATTCCCCTCTACAATGAGCAGTTCTTC
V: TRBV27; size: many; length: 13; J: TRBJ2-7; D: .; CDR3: CASSSEPPYEQYF; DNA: TGTGCCAGCAGTTCTGAGCCCCCCTACGAGCAGTACTTC
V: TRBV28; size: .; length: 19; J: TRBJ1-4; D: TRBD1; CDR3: CASSPPVGRGQPFNEKLFF; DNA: TGTGCCAGCAGTCCCCCAGTTGGCAGGGGGCAGCCCTTCAATGAAAAACTGTTTTTT
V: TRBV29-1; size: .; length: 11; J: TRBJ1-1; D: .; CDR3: CMTRSNTEAFF; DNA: TGCATGACCAGATCGAACACTGAAGCTTTCTTT
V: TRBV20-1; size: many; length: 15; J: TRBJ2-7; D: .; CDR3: CSARDDPTLSYEQYF; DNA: TGCAGTGCTAGAGACGACCCTACTCTCTCCTACGAGCAGTACTTC
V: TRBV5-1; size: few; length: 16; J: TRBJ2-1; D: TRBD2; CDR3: CASSKGGGVDPNEQFF; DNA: TGCGCCAGCAGCAAGGGCGGGGGGGTAGATCCCAATGAGCAGTTCTTC
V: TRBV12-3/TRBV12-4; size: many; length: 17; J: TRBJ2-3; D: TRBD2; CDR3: CASSFTLAGARTDTQYF; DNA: TGTGCCAGCAGTTTTACCCTAGCGGGAGCTCGCACAGATACGCAGTATTTT
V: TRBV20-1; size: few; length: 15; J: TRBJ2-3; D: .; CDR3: CSASPGSPSTDTQYF; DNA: TGCAGTGCTAGCCCCGGGAGTCCTAGCACAGATACGCAGTATTTT
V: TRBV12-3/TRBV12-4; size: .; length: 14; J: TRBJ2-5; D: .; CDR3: CARLPVLARETQYF; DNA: TGTGCCAGACTCCCCGTTCTAGCGAGAGAGACCCAGTACTTC
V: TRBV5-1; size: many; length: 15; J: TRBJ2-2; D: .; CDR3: CASSLYGRSTGELFF; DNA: TGCGCCAGCAGCTTGTACGGGAGAAGCACCGGGGAGCTGTTTTTT
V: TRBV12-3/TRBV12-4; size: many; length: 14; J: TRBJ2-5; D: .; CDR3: CASRQAESRETQYF; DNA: TGTGCCAGCAGGCAAGCAGAGTCAAGGGAGACCCAGTACTTC
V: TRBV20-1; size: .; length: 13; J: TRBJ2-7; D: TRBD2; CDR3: CSAKAGGPYEQYF; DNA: TGCAGTGCTAAGGCGGGAGGGCCCTACGAGCAGTACTTC
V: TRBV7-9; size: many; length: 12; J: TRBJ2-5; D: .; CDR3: CASSSFQETQYF; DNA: TGTGCCAGCAGCTCATTTCAAGAGACCCAGTACTTC
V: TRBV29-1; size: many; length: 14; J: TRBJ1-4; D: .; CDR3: CSGLNGNPNEKLFF; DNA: TGCAGCGGGTTGAACGGGAACCCGAATGAAAAACTGTTTTTT
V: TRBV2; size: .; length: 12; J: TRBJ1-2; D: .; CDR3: CASIYGYHGYTF; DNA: TGTGCCAGCATTTATGGGTATCATGGCTACACCTTC
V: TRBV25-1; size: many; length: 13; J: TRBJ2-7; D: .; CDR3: CAAQQRLPYEQYF; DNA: TGTGCCGCCCAACAACGGCTGCCGTACGAGCAGTACTTC